The 8 T cell receptor beta chains below were found in one sample sequenced in a study of blood T cell repertoires in COVID-19. Some clones are missing from TCRdb's copy, which holds only in-frame ones; the method was immunoSEQ multiplex PCR. The sample shows 100,000 to 150,000 clones, over 75% of them seen only once. The specimen was peripheral blood. These receptors all come from a woman aged 80 or over with acute or convalescent COVID-19.

This rearrangement joins TRBV4-3 to TRBJ2-7; 8 bases agree with TRBD2. Germline trimming cut 1 base from V and 6 bases from J; bases unmatched to any gene: 5. CDR1 LGHNA and CDR2 YSLEER come from the germline V gene. The CDR3 covers 14 residues. In DNA, the CDR3 is TGCGCCAGCAGCCAAGCTACGGGGGGGCCCGAGCAGTACTTC. It specifies CASSQATGGPEQYF.

This clone was recorded once. The V gene is TRBV13, the J gene TRBJ2-7, with D tentatively TRBD2 (6 bases). This CDR3 comprises 14 residues. Trimming left V 6 bases short and J 3 bases short, with 15 bases between. Germline loops: CDR1 PRHDT, CDR2 FYEKMQ (reference sequence). The CDR3 DNA reads TGTGCCAGCAGTTCAGCGGGCATAGACTACGAGCAGTACTTC. As protein: CASSSAGIDYEQYF.

The chain carries TRBV4-2 and TRBJ1-3; 8 nucleotides match TRBD1. CDR3 length: 17 residues. The junction had 6 bases not matched to a gene; V was cut back by 2 bases and J by 0 bases. Germline CDR1 is LGHNA and CDR2 is YNFKEQ. CDR3: CASSQPTGGSSGNTIYF. CDR3 bases: TGTGCCAGCAGCCAACCTACAGGGGGTTCCTCTGGAAACACCATATATTTT.

The chain links TRBV4-2 to TRBJ2-1; 7 bases agree with TRBD1. Germline V CDR1 and CDR2: LGHNA, YNFKEQ. V was pared by 0 bases and J by 4 bases, with 3 bases of the junction left unmatched. CDR3 length equals 15 residues. The CDR3 nucleotides are TGTGCCAGCAGCCAAGATAGGGACAGATACAATGAGCAGTTCTTC. Translation: CASSQDRDRYNEQFF.

This chain connects TRBV11-3 to TRBJ2-3; 11 bases map to TRBD2. The CDR3 has 14 amino acids. Germline CDR1 SGHNT, CDR2 YENEEA. The V segment lost 3 bases and the J segment 6 bases; nucleotides outside the gene matches: 2. This CDR3 is CASSFSGGEDTQYF. The CDR3 bases are TGTGCCAGCAGCTTTAGCGGGGGGGAGGATACGCAGTATTTT.

The chain links TRBV3-1 (or the pseudogene TRBV3-2) to TRBJ1-2, with 7 bases identical to TRBD1. The CDR3 is 16 amino acids. Germline V gene data show CDR1 as LGHDT and CDR2 as YNNKEL (reference sequence). J gave up 8 bases and V 1 base, and 13 bases lay outside the gene matches. CDR3 sequence: CASSQVAGTASGGYTF. The DNA for the CDR3 is TGTGCCAGCAGCCAAGTAGCGGGGACAGCTAGTGGGGGCTACACCTTC.

V gene TRBV19 combines with J gene TRBJ1-5; 9 bases align to TRBD1. V was pared by 5 bases and J by 0 bases, with 8 bases of the junction left unmatched. This CDR3 contains 17 residues. CDR1 is LNHDA and CDR2 is SQIVND in the germline V gene (reference sequence). The CDR3 spells CASSPGTGTHSNQPQHF. The CDR3 nucleotides read TGTGCCAGTAGTCCCGGGACAGGGACCCATAGCAATCAGCCCCAGCATTTT.

The CDR3 nucleotides are TGTGCCAGCAGCCTAGGGAAGGGGGCTTGGTACGAGCAGTACTTC. This sequence encodes CASSLGKGAWYEQYF. The rearrangement joins TRBV6-5 to TRBJ2-7; TRBD1 agrees at 7 bases. CDR3 length: 15 residues. The V segment lost 6 bases and the J segment 4 bases; nucleotides outside the gene matches: 12. Germline-derived CDR1 and CDR2 are MNHEY and SVGAGI.